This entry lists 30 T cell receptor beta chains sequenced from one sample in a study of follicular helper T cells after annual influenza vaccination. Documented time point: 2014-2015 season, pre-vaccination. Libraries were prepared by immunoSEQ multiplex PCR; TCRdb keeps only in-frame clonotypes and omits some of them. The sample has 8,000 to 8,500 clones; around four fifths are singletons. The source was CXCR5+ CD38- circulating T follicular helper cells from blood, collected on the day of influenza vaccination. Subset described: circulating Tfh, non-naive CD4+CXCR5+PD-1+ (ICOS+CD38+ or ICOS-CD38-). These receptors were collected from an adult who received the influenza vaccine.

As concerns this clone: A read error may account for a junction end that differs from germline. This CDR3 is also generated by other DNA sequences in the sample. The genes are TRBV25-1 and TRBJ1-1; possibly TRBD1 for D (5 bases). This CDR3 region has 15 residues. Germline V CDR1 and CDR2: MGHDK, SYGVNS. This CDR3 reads CASSEFTGARDEAFF. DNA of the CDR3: TGTGCCAGCAGTGAATTTACAGGCGCGAGGGATGAAGCCTTCTTT.

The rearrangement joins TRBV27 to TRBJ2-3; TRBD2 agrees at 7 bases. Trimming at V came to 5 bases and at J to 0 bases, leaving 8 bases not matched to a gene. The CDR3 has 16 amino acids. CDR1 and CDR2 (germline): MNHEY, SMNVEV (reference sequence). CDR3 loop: CASSGFVGGSTDTQYF. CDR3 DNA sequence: TGTGCCAGCAGTGGTTTTGTGGGGGGGAGCACAGATACGCAGTATTTT.

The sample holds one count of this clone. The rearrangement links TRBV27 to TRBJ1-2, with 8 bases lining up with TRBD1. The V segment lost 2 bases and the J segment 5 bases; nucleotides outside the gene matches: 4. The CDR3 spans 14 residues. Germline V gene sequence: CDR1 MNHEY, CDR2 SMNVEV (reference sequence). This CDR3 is CASSLAGGDYGYTF. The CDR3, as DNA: TGTGCCAGCAGTTTAGCAGGGGGCGATTATGGCTACACCTTC.

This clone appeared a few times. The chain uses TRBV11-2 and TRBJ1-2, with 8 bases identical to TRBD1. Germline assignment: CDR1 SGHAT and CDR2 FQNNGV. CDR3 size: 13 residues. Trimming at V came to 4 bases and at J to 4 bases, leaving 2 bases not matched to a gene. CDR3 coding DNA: TGTGCCAGCAGCTCCGGACAGGGCTATGGCTACACCTTC. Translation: CASSSGQGYGYTF.

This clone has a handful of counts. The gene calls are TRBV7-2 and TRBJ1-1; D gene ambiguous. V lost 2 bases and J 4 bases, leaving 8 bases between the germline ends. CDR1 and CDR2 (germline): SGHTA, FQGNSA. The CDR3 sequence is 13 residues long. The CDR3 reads CASSLYEGTEAFF. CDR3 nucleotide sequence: TGTGCCAGCAGCTTATACGAGGGCACTGAAGCTTTCTTT.

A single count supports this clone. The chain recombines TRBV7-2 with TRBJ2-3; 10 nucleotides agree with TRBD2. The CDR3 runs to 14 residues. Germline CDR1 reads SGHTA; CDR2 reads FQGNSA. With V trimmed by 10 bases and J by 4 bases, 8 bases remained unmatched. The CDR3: CATSTSGASDTQYF. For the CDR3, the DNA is TGTGCCACCAGTACTAGCGGGGCCTCAGATACGCAGTATTTT. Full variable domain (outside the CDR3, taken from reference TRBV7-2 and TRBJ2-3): GAGVSQSPSNKVTEKGKDVELRCDPISGHTALYWYRQSLGQGLEFLIYFQGNSAPDKSGLPSDRFSAERTGGSVSTLTIQRTQQEDSAVYLCATSTSGASDTQYFGPGTRLTVL.

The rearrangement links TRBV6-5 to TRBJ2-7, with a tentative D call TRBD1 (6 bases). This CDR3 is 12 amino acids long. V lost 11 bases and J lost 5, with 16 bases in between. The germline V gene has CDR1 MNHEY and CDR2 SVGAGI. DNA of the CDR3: TGTGCCGAAGGTCAGGGGCGGGACGAGCAGTACTTC. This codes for CAEGQGRDEQYF.

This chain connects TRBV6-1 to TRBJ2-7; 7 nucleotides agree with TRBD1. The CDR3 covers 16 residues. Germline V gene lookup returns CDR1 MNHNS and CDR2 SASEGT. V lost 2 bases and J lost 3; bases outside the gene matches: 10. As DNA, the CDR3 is TGTGCCAGCAGTGAAAGGTTCTCGGCAGGGGGCTACGAGCAGTACTTC. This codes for CASSERFSAGGYEQYF.

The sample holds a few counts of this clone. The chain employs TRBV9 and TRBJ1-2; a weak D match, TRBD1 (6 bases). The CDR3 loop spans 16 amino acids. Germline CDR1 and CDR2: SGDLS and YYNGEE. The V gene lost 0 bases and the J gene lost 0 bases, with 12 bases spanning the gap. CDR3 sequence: CASSVAGATSNYGYTF. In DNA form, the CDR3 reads TGTGCCAGCAGCGTAGCGGGGGCTACCTCTAACTATGGCTACACCTTC.

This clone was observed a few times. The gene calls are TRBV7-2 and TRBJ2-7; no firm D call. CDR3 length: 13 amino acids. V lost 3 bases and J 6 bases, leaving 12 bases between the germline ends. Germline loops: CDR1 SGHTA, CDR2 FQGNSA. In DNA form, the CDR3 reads TGTGCCAGCAGCTTTCCCGGGCCGACCGAGCAGTACTTC. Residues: CASSFPGPTEQYF.

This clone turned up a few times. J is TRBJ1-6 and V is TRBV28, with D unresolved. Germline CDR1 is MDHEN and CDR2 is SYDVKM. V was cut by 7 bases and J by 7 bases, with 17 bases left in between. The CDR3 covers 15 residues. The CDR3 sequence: CASKLDSRRNSPLHF. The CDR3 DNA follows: TGTGCCAGCAAATTGGACTCTCGGAGGAATTCACCCCTCCACTTT.

This CDR3 reads CASSHPPGGLNTEAFF. In DNA, the CDR3 is TGTGCCAGCAGTCACCCCCCGGGAGGCCTGAACACTGAAGCTTTCTTT. The V gene is TRBV2, the J gene TRBJ1-1; no reliable D call. V gave up 5 bases and J gave up 0 bases, with 16 bases separating them. Per the germline V gene, CDR1 is SNHLY and CDR2 is FYNNEI. This CDR3 has 16 amino acids. Drawing the rest from reference TRBV2 and TRBJ1-1, the complete variable domain is EPEVTQTPSHQVTQMGQEVILRCVPISNHLYFYWYRQILGQKVEFLVSFYNNEISEKSEIFDDQFSVERPDGSNFTLKIRSTKLEDSAMYFCASSHPPGGLNTEAFFGQGTRLTVV.

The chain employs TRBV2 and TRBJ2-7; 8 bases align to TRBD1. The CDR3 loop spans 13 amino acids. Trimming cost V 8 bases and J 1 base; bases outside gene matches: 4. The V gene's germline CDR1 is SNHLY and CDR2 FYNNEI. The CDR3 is CASRQGPSYEQYF. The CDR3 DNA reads TGTGCCAGCCGACAGGGGCCTTCCTACGAGCAGTACTTC.

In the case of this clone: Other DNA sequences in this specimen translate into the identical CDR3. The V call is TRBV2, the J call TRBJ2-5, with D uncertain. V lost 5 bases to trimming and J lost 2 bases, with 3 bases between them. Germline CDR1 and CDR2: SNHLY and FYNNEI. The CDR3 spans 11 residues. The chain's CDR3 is CASSPQETQYF. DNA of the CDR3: TGTGCCAGCAGTCCGCAAGAGACCCAGTACTTC.

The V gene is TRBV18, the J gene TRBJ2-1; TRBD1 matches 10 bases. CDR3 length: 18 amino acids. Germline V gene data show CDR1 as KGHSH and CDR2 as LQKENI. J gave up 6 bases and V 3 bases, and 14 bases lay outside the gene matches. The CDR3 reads CASSPFGTGASGVNEQFF. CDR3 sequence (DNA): TGTGCCAGCTCACCCTTTGGGACAGGGGCCTCTGGGGTCAATGAGCAGTTCTTC.

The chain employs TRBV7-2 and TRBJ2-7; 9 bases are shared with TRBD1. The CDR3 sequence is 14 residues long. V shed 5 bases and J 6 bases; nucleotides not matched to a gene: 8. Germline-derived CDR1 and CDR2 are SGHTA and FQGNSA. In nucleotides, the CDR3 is TGTGCCAGCAGCCGGGACAGGGATCGGGGCGAGCAGTACTTC. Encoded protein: CASSRDRDRGEQYF. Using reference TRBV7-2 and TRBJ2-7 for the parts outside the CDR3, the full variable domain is GAGVSQSPSNKVTEKGKDVELRCDPISGHTALYWYRQSLGQGLEFLIYFQGNSAPDKSGLPSDRFSAERTGGSVSTLTIQRTQQEDSAVYLCASSRDRDRGEQYFGPGTRLTVT.

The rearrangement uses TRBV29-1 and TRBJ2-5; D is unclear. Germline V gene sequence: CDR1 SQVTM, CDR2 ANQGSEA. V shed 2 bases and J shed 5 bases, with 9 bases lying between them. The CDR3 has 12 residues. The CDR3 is CSVESGRETQYF. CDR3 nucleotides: TGCAGCGTTGAATCTGGTAGGGAGACCCAGTACTTC.

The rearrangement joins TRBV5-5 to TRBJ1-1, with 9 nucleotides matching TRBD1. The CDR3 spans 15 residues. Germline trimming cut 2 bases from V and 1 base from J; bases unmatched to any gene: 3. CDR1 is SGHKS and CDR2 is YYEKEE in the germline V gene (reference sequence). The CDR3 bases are TGTGCCAGCAGCTTAACAGGGGGCACGAACACTGAAGCTTTCTTT. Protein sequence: CASSLTGGTNTEAFF.

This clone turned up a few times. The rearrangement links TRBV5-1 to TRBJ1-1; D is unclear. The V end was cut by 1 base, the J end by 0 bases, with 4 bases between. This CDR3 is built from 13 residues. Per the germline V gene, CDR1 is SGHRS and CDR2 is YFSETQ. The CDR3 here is CASSLIVNTEAFF. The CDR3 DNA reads TGCGCCAGCAGCTTGATTGTGAACACTGAAGCTTTCTTT.

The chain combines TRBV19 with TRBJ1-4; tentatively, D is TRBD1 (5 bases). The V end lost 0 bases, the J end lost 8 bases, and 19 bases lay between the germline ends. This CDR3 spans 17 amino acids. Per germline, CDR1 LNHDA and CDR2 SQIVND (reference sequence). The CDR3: CASSIDLLRTLNEKLFF. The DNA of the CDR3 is TGTGCCAGTAGTATAGATCTTTTGCGGACACTTAACGAAAAACTGTTTTTT.

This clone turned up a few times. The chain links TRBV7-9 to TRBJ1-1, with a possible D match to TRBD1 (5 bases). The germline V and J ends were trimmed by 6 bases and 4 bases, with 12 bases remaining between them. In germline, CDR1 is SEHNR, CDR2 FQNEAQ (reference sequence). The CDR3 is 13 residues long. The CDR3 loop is CASRSDRVTEAFF. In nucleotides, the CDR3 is TGTGCCAGCAGATCCGACAGAGTCACTGAAGCTTTCTTT.

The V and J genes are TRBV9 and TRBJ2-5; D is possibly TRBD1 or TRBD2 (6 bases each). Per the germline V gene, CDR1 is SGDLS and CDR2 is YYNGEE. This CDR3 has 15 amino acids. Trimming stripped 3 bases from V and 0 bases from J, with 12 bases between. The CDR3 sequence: CASSEEGGYQETQYF. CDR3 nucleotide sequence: TGTGCCAGCAGCGAAGAGGGGGGATACCAAGAGACCCAGTACTTC.

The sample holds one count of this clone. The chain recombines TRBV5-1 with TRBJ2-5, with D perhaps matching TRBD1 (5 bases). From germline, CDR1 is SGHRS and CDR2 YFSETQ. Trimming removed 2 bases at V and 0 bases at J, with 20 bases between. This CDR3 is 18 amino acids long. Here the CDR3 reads CASSLIGSGASYQETQYF. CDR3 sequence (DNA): TGCGCCAGCAGCTTAATAGGAAGTGGGGCCTCGTACCAAGAGACCCAGTACTTC.

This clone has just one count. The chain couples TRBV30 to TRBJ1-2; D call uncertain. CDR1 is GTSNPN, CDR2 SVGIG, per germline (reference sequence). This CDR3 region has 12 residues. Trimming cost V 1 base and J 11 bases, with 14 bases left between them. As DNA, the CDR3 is TGTGCCTGGAGTGATGGCGGACCGAGATACACCTTC. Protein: CAWSDGGPRYTF.

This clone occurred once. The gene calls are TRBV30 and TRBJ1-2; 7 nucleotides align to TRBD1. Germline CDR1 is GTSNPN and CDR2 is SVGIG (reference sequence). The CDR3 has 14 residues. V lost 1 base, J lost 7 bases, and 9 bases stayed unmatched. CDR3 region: CAWSEQLQGGGYTF. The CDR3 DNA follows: TGTGCCTGGAGTGAACAGCTCCAGGGGGGTGGCTACACCTTC.

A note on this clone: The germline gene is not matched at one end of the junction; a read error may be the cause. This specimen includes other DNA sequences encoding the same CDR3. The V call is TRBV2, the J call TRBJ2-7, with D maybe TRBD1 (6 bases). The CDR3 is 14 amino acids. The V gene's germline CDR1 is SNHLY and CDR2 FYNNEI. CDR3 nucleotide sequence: TGTGCCAGCAGTGAAGCCGGGACACCTTACGGGCAGTACTTC. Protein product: CASSEAGTPYGQYF.

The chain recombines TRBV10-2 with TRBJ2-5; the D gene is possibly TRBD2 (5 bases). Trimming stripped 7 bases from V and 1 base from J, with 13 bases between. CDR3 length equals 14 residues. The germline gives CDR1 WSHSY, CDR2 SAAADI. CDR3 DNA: TGCGCCAGCACCCCCGCCGGGATCCAAGAGACCCAGTACTTC. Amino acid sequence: CASTPAGIQETQYF.

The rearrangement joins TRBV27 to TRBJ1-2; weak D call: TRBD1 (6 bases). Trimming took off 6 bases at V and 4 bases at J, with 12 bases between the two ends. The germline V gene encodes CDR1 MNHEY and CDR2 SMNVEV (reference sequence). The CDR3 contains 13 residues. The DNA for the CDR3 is TGTGCCAGCAGACGGACAGAACTCTATGGCTACACCTTC. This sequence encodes CASRRTELYGYTF.

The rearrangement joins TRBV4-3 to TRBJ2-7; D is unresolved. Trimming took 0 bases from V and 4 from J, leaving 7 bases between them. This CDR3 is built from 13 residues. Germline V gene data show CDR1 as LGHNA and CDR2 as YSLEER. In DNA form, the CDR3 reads TGCGCCAGCAGCCAAGATATCAGGTACGAGCAGTACTTC. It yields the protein CASSQDIRYEQYF.

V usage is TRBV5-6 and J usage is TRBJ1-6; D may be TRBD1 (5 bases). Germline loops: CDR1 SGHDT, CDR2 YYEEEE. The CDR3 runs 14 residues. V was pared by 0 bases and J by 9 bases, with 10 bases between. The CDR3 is CASSLAGGGSPLHF. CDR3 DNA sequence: TGTGCCAGCAGCTTGGCCGGGGGTGGTTCACCCCTCCACTTT.